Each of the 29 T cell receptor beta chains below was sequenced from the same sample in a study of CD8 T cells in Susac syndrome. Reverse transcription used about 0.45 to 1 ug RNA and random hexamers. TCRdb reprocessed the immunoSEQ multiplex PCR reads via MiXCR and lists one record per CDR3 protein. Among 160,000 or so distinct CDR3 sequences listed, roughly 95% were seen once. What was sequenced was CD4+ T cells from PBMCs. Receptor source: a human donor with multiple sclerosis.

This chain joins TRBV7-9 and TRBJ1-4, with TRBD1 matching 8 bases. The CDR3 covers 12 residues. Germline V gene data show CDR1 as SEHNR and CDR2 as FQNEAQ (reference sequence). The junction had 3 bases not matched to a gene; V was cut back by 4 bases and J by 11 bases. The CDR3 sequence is CASSSRDRKLFF. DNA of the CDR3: TGTGCCAGCAGCTCGAGGGACAGGAAACTGTTTTTT. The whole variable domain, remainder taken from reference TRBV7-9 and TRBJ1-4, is DTGVSQNPRHKITKRGQNVTFRCDPISEHNRLYWYRQTLGQGPEFLTYFQNEAQLEKSRLLSDRFSAERPKGSFSTLEIQRTEQGDSAMYLCASSSRDRKLFFGSGTQLSVL.

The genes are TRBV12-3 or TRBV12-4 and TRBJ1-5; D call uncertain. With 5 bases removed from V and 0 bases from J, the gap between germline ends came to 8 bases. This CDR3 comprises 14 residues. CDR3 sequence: CASSTAVSNQPQHF. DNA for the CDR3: TGTGCCAGCAGTACGGCGGTTAGCAATCAGCCCCAGCATTTT.

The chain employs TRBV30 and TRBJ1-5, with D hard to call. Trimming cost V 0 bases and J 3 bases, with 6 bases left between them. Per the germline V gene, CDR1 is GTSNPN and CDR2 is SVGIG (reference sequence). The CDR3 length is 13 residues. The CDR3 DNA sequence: TGTGCCTGGAGTGTGGCAGTCAATCAGCCCCAGCATTTT. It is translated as CAWSVAVNQPQHF. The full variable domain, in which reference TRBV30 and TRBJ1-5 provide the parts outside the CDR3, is SQTIHQWPATLVQPVGSPLSLECTVEGTSNPNLYWYRQAAGRGLQLLFYSVGIGQISSEVPQNLSASRPQDRQFILSSKKLLLSDSGFYLCAWSVAVNQPQHFGDGTRLSIL.

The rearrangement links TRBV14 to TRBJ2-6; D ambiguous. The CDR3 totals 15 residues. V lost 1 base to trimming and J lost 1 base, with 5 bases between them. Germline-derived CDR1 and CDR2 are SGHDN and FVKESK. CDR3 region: CASSQVVSGANVLTF. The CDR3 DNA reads TGTGCCAGCAGCCAAGTTGTATCTGGGGCCAACGTCCTGACTTTC.

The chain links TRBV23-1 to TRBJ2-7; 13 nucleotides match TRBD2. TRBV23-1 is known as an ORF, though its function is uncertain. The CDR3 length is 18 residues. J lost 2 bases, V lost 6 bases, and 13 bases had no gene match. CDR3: CASRLRTSGSLRTYEQYF. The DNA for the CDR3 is TGCGCCAGCAGACTTAGGACTAGCGGGAGTTTAAGGACCTACGAGCAGTACTTC.

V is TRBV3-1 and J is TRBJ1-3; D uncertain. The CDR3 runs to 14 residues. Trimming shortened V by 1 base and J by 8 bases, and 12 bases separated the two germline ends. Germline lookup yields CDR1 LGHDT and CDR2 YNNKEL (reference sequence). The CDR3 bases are TGTGCCAGCAGCCAAGTCACCCCTGGGGACACCATATATTTT. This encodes CASSQVTPGDTIYF.

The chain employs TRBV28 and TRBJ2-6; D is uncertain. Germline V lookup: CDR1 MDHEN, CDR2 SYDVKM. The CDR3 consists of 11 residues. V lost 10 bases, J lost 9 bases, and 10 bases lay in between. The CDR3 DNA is TGTGCCACACAGACGAACAACGTCCTGACTTTC. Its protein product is CATQTNNVLTF.

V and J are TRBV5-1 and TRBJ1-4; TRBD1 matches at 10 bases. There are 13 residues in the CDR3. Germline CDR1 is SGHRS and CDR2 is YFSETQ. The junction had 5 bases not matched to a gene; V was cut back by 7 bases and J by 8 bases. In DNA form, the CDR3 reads TGCGCCAGCGCCGGGACAGGGGAGGAAAAACTGTTTTTT. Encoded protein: CASAGTGEEKLFF.

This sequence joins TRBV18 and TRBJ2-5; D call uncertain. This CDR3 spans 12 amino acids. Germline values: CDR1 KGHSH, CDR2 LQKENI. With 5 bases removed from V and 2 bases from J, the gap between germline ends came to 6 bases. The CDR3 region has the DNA TGTGCCAGCTCATCGATACAAGAGACCCAGTACTTC. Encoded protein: CASSSIQETQYF.

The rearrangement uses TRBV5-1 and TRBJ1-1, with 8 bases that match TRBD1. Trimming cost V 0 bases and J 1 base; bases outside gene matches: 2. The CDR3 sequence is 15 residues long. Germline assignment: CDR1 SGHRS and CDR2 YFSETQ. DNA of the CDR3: TGCGCCAGCAGCTTGGCAGGGGGCGAGAACACTGAAGCTTTCTTT. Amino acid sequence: CASSLAGGENTEAFF.

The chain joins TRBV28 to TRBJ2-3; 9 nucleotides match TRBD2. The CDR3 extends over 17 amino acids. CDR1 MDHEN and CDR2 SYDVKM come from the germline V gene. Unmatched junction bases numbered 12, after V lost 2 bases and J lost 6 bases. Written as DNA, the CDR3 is TGTGCCAGCAGTTTACGACTGACTAGCGGTCCGTCGGATACGCAGTATTTT. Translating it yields CASSLRLTSGPSDTQYF.

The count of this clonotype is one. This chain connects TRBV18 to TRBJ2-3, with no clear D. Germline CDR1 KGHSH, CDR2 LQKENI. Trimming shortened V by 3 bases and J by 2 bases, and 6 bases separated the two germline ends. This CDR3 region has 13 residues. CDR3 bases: TGTGCCAGCTCACCCTTAATCACAGATACGCAGTATTTT. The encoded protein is CASSPLITDTQYF.

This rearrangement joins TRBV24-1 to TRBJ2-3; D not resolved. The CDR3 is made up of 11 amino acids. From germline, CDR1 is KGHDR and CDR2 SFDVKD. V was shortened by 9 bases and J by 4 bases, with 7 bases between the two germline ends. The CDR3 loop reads CATGQADTQYF. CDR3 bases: TGTGCCACCGGGCAGGCAGATACGCAGTATTTT.

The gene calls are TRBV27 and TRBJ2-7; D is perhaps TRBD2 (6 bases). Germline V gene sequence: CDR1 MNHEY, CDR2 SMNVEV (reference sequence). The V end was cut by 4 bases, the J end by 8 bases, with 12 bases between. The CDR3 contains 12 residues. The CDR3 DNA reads TGTGCCAGCAGTTCCCCAGGGAGGCAGCAGTACTTC. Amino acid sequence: CASSSPGRQQYF.

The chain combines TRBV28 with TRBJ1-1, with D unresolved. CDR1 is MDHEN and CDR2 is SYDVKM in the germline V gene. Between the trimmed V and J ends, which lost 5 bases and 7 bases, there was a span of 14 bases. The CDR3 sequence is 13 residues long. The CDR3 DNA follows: TGTGCCAGCAGTACAGCCCTCACTTTTGAAGCTTTCTTT. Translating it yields CASSTALTFEAFF.

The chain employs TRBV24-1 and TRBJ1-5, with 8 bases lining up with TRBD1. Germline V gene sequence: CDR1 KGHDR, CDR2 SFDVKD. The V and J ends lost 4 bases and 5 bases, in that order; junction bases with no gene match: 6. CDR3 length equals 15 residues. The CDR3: CATSESDRGHQPQHF. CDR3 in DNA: TGTGCCACCAGTGAGTCCGACAGGGGCCATCAGCCCCAGCATTTT.

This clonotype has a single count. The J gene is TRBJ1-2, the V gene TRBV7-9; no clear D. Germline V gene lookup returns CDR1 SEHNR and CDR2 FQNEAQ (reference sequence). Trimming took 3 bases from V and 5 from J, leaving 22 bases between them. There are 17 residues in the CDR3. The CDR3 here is CASSLGSTISPRYGYTF. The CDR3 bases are TGTGCCAGCAGCTTGGGCTCTACCATTTCCCCCCGATATGGCTACACCTTC.

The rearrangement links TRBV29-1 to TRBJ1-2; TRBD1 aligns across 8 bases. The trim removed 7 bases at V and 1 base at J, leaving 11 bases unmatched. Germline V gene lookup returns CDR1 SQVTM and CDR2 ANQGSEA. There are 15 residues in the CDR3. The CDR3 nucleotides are TGCAGCGCCTCACGAGACGGACAGGGTAACTATGGCTACACCTTC. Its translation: CSASRDGQGNYGYTF.

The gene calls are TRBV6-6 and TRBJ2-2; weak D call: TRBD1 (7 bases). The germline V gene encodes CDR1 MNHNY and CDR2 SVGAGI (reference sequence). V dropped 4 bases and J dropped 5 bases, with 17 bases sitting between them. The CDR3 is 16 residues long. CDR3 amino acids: CASSWGPGGKTGELFF. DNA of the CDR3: TGTGCCAGCAGTTGGGGCCCAGGGGGGAAAACCGGGGAGCTGTTTTTT.

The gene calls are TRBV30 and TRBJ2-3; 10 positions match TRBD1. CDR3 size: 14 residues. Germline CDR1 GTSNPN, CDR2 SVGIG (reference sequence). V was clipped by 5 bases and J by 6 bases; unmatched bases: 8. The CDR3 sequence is CAWGDRGNLDTQYF. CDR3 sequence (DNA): TGTGCCTGGGGGGACAGGGGAAATTTGGATACGCAGTATTTT.

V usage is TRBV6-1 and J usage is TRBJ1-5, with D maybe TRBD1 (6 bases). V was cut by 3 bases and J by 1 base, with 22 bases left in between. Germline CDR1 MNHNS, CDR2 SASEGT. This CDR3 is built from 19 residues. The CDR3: CASSDGGHGGLSSNQPQHF. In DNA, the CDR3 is TGTGCCAGCAGTGACGGGGGGCATGGGGGATTGTCGAGCAATCAGCCCCAGCATTTT.

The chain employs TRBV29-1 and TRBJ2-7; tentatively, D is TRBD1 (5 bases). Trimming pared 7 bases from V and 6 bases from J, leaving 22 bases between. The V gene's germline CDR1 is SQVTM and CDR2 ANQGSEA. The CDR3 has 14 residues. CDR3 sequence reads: CSAASSQGNAEQYF. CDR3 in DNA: TGCAGCGCCGCCTCTTCGCAGGGCAACGCCGAGCAGTACTTC.

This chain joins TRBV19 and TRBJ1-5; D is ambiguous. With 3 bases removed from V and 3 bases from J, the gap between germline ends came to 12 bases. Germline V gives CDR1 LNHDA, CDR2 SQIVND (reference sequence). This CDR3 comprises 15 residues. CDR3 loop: CASSIGRLSNQPQHF. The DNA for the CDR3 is TGTGCCAGTAGTATTGGCAGGCTCTCCAATCAGCCCCAGCATTTT.

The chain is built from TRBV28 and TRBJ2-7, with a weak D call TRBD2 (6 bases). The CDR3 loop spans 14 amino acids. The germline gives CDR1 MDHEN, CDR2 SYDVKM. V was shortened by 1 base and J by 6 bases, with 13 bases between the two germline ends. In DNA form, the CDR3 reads TGTGCCAGCAGTTTATCGGGGGATCGTAGCGAGCAGTACTTC. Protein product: CASSLSGDRSEQYF. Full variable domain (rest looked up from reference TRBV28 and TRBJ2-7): DVKVTQSSRYLVKRTGEKVFLECVQDMDHENMFWYRQDPGLGLRLIYFSYDVKMKEKGDIPEGYSVSREKKERFSLILESASTNQTSMYLCASSLSGDRSEQYFGPGTRLTVT.

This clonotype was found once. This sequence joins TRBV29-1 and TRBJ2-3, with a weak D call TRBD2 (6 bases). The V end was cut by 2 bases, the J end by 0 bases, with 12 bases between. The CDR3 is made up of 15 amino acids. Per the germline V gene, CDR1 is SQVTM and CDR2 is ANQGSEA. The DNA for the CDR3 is TGCAGCGTTGAATTGGACGGGAGTAGCACAGATACGCAGTATTTT. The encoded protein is CSVELDGSSTDTQYF.

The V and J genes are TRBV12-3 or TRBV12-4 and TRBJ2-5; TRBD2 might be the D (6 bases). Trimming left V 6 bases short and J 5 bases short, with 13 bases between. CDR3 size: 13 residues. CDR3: CASRDGTLETQYF. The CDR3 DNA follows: TGTGCCAGCAGAGACGGGACTCTGGAGACCCAGTACTTC.

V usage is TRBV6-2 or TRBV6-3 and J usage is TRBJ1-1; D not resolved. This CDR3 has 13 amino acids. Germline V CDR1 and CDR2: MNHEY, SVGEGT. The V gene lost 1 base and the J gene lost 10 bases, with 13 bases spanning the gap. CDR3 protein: CASSYYGSIGAFF. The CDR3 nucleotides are TGTGCCAGCAGTTACTACGGGTCTATCGGAGCTTTCTTT.

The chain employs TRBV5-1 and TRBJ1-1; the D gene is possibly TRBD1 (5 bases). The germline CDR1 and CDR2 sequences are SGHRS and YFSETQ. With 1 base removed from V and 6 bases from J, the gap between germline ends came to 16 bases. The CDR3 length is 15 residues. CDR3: CASSLYLGETAEAFF. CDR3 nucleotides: TGCGCCAGCAGCTTGTACCTGGGGGAAACCGCTGAAGCTTTCTTT.

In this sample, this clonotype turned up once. The CDR3 DNA is TGTGCCACCAGTGATCCGGGGGGACAGGCCGAATACGAAGAGACCCAGTACTTC. This translates into CATSDPGGQAEYEETQYF. The chain employs TRBV24-1 and TRBJ2-5; D possibly corresponds to TRBD1 (8 bases). The CDR3 extends over 18 amino acids. V was cut by 3 bases and J by 3 bases, with 22 bases left in between. Per the germline V gene, CDR1 is KGHDR and CDR2 is SFDVKD.